The present entry profiles one TCR beta chain with its context. Its matching antigen is unknown. These data originate in a study of cytomegalovirus exposure and HLA in healthy donors. The donors gave bone marrow, and they were healthy. PCR primers comprised 60 Vbeta and 13 Jbeta primers. Per the original methods: Later analysis identified tens of millions of unique TCR beta chains, approximately 11 million shared. Method: immunoSEQ multiplex PCR; TCRdb's copy keeps in-frame clones and lacks some. Clonal size and the V and J genes are those of that table, whereas D and trimming came from the DNA. The sample table includes over 80,000 clones. Looked up from germline, CDR1 is MNHEY and CDR2 is SMNVEV (reference sequence). The CDR3 spans 12 residues. V lost 3 bases and J lost 4, with 6 bases in between. Findings and limits, study-wide: The study reported that TCR beta sequences accurately predicted HLA-A and HLA-B alleles in most subjects. In a later analysis, compared with equally common non-associated chains, HLA-associated beta chains were more expanded.

The sequence came from a girl aged 10 to 17 in good health and CMV-seropositive. Source material: PBMCs. The chain couples TRBV27 to TRBJ1-1; no clear D gene. In DNA form, the CDR3 reads TGTGCCAGCAGTTTTCGGGGCACTGAAGCTTTCTTT. Amino acids: CASSFRGTEAFF.